The 26 T cell receptor beta chains presented below share a single source sample, sequenced in a study of blood T cells in healthy people across ages. A second about 7 to 12 cycle PCR used barcoded and J-beta primers. TCRdb re-called the 5' RACE reads through MiXCR, storing one row per CDR3 protein. The sample contains 950,000 to 1,200,000 distinct CDR3 sequences, more than 30% of which appear only once. Source material: blood. The receptors come from a man between 18 and 29 years old in good health.

This chain links TRBV6-5 with TRBJ2-3; 7 nucleotides align to TRBD2. Germline lookup yields CDR1 MNHEY and CDR2 SVGAGI. The CDR3 runs 16 residues. Losses at the gene ends were 4 bases for V and 6 bases for J; bases not matched to a gene: 13. CDR3 nucleotide sequence: TGTGCCAGCAGTTCAACAACTAGCGAGAGAACGGATACGCAGTATTTT. As protein: CASSSTTSERTDTQYF.

The V call is TRBV9, the J call TRBJ1-3, with unresolved D. The CDR3 consists of 10 residues. Looked up from germline, CDR1 is SGDLS and CDR2 is YYNGEE. V lost 7 bases and J 4 bases, leaving 3 bases between the germline ends. CDR3 in DNA: TGTGCCAGCTCGGGAAACACCATATATTTT. It encodes CASSGNTIYF.

Ten or more counts support this clonotype. The chain combines TRBV7-2 with TRBJ2-3; D perhaps matches TRBD1 (5 bases). Germline-derived CDR1 and CDR2 are SGHTA and FQGNSA. The CDR3 contains 17 residues. V gave up 6 bases and J gave up 0 bases, with 19 bases separating them. CDR3 DNA: TGTGCCAGCAGTCGGATCCCACAGGAGTTTAGCACAGATACGCAGTATTTT. As protein: CASSRIPQEFSTDTQYF.

The chain combines TRBV20-1 with TRBJ1-1; weak D call: TRBD1 (5 bases). The CDR3 is made up of 12 amino acids. Per the germline V gene, CDR1 is DFQATT and CDR2 is SNEGSKA (reference sequence). V gave up 4 bases and J gave up 4 bases, with 10 bases separating them. The CDR3 region is CSAIHRSTEAFF. The CDR3 DNA reads TGCAGTGCTATCCACAGGAGCACTGAAGCTTTCTTT.

A note on this clonotype: Given a much more abundant clone one base away, this may be a read error. V is TRBV29-1 and J is TRBJ2-7; either TRBD1 or TRBD2 may supply D (5 bases each). The V gene's germline CDR1 is SQVTM and CDR2 ANQGSEA. This CDR3 comprises 12 residues. This CDR3 reads CGVAGGPYEQYF. CDR3 bases: TGCGGCGTTGCTGGGGGACCTTACGAGCAGTACTTC.

The chain links TRBV6-2 or TRBV6-3 to TRBJ2-5, with D hard to call. CDR3 length equals 13 residues. Trimming shortened V by 7 bases and J by 11 bases, and 20 bases separated the two germline ends. Per germline, CDR1 MNHEY and CDR2 SVGEGT. Here the CDR3 reads CASTYSGYNEQYF. The CDR3 region has the DNA TGTGCCAGCACCTACTCTGGATACAATGAGCAGTACTTC.

This clonotype was counted once. The chain recombines TRBV7-2 with TRBJ1-3, with D uncertain. Germline V lookup: CDR1 SGHTA, CDR2 FQGNSA. The length of the CDR3 is 16 residues. The ends were cut back, 0 bases at V and 0 bases at J, with 9 bases in the middle. DNA for the CDR3: TGTGCCAGCAGCTTAGCGCTATCATCCTCTGGAAACACCATATATTTT. Its protein product is CASSLALSSSGNTIYF.

The table lists this clonotype with a few counts. The chain has TRBV6-2 or TRBV6-3 and TRBJ2-5; no reliable D call. Trimming pared 6 bases from V and 4 bases from J, leaving 12 bases between. CDR1 MNHEY and CDR2 SVGEGT come from the germline V gene. The CDR3 is made up of 13 amino acids. CDR3 DNA sequence: TGTGCCAGCAGATCTTCGAGCAGAGAGACCCAGTACTTC. The encoded protein is CASRSSSRETQYF.

There are a few counts of this clonotype. The V gene is TRBV12-3 or TRBV12-4, the J gene TRBJ1-2; no clear D gene. V lost 7 bases and J 1 base, leaving 22 bases between the germline ends. This CDR3 region has 17 residues. CDR3 sequence reads: CASTLWGTSGLNYGYTF. CDR3 DNA sequence: TGTGCCAGCACCCTGTGGGGTACGTCCGGACTTAACTATGGCTACACCTTC.

This clonotype was detected only a few times. This chain connects TRBV20-1 to TRBJ2-1; D is unresolved. Germline CDR1 DFQATT, CDR2 SNEGSKA (reference sequence). V was cut by 2 bases and J by 0 bases, with 11 bases left in between. CDR3 length equals 15 residues. The DNA of the CDR3 is TGCAGTGCTAGAACCACAGCCAGCTCCTACAATGAGCAGTTCTTC. The encoded protein is CSARTTASSYNEQFF.

The chain has TRBV20-1 and TRBJ2-1; 8 nucleotides align to TRBD2. V trimming: 6 bases; J trimming: 6 bases; junction bases outside the gene matches: 10. CDR3 length equals 14 residues. Germline CDR1 is DFQATT and CDR2 is SNEGSKA (reference sequence). This CDR3 is CSAVLAELINEQFF. The DNA for the CDR3 is TGCAGTGCCGTACTAGCGGAACTTATCAATGAGCAGTTCTTC.

The V call is TRBV9, the J call TRBJ1-1; TRBD1 is a possible D gene (5 bases). This CDR3 has 15 amino acids. Germline V gene lookup returns CDR1 SGDLS and CDR2 YYNGEE. V was pared by 7 bases and J by 3 bases, with 19 bases between. CDR3 protein: CASGGPTRADTEAFF. CDR3 sequence (DNA): TGTGCCAGCGGGGGACCGACCCGGGCGGACACTGAAGCTTTCTTT.

This sequence joins TRBV7-9 and TRBJ1-1; D call uncertain. This CDR3 region has 12 residues. Germline CDR1 and CDR2: SEHNR and FQNEAQ (reference sequence). CDR3 sequence: CSISFQNTEAFF. The DNA of the CDR3 is TGTTCCATCAGCTTTCAGAACACTGAAGCTTTCTTT.

The CDR3 bases are TGCAGCGTCGCGTCGACCGTAAACTATGGCTACACCTTC. Protein sequence: CSVASTVNYGYTF. This chain links TRBV29-1 with TRBJ1-2, with D unclear. The CDR3 extends over 13 amino acids. The V gene lost 6 bases and the J gene lost 2 bases, with 13 bases spanning the gap. Germline V gene sequence: CDR1 SQVTM, CDR2 ANQGSEA.

This chain links TRBV10-3 with TRBJ1-2; possible D gene TRBD1, 5 bases. Germline assignment: CDR1 ENHRY and CDR2 SYGVKD. The germline V and J ends were trimmed by 4 bases and 5 bases, with 17 bases remaining between them. The length of the CDR3 is 15 residues. The CDR3 coding sequence is TGTGCCATCAGTGCTCGGATAGGGGCTGATTATGGCTACACCTTC. Translation: CAISARIGADYGYTF.

In this sample, this clonotype turned up many times. The V and J genes are TRBV20-1 and TRBJ2-5; TRBD2 matches 9 bases. The germline gives CDR1 DFQATT, CDR2 SNEGSKA (reference sequence). Trimming at V came to 6 bases and at J to 5 bases, leaving 4 bases not matched to a gene. The CDR3 is 12 residues long. CDR3 residues: CSARTSGETQYF. For the CDR3, the DNA is TGCAGTGCCAGAACTAGCGGGGAGACCCAGTACTTC.

The chain combines TRBV7-2 with TRBJ2-5; D not resolved. Germline loops: CDR1 SGHTA, CDR2 FQGNSA. This CDR3 is 14 amino acids long. The ends were cut back, 5 bases at V and 4 bases at J, with 14 bases in the middle. The CDR3 loop reads CASSLGSGGETQYF. The CDR3 DNA reads TGTGCCAGCAGCCTAGGGTCCGGTGGAGAGACCCAGTACTTC.

V is TRBV6-5 and J is TRBJ1-2; weak D call: TRBD1 (6 bases). Germline values: CDR1 MNHEY, CDR2 SVGAGI. Trimming shortened V by 5 bases and J by 6 bases, and 16 bases separated the two germline ends. The CDR3 is 14 residues long. The CDR3, as DNA: TGTGCCAGCAGTAGAACAGGGCGTCGGGATGGCTACACCTTC. As protein: CASSRTGRRDGYTF.

This clonotype occurred a few times. The chain uses TRBV29-1 and TRBJ1-2, with a possible D match to TRBD1 (5 bases). Per germline, CDR1 SQVTM and CDR2 ANQGSEA. V was trimmed by 2 bases and J by 0 bases, leaving 13 bases between them. The CDR3 is 15 amino acids. In DNA form, the CDR3 reads TGCAGCGTTGAAAGGGGTCCCCTGGCTAACTATGGCTACACCTTC. Protein: CSVERGPLANYGYTF. Complete variable domain (other parts from reference TRBV29-1 and TRBJ1-2): SAVISQKPSRDICQRGTSLTIQCQVDSQVTMMFWYRQQPGQSLTLIATANQGSEATYESGFVIDKFPISRPNLTFSTLTVSNMSPEDSSIYLCSVERGPLANYGYTFGSGTRLTVV.

This clonotype was picked up a small number of times. This chain links TRBV7-2 with TRBJ1-5; D call uncertain. The germline V gene encodes CDR1 SGHTA and CDR2 FQGNSA. CDR3 size: 13 residues. Trimming pared 1 base from V and 5 bases from J, leaving 6 bases between. CDR3 DNA sequence: TGTGCCAGCAGCTTAGGTACTCATCAGCCCCAGCATTTT. Its translation is CASSLGTHQPQHF.

The gene calls are TRBV20-1 and TRBJ1-1; 7 bases are shared with TRBD1. V lost 5 bases and J lost 0; bases outside the gene matches: 6. This CDR3 has 14 amino acids. Germline lookup yields CDR1 DFQATT and CDR2 SNEGSKA (reference sequence). The CDR3 DNA reads TGCAGTGCTTCCCGGGACAGAATGAACACTGAAGCTTTCTTT. Protein product: CSASRDRMNTEAFF.

This clonotype was counted a few times. This chain links TRBV7-3 with TRBJ1-2, with 7 bases aligning to TRBD1. The ends lost 0 bases at V and 6 bases at J; junction bases unmatched: 7. The germline gives CDR1 SGHTA, CDR2 FQGTGA. The CDR3 extends over 15 amino acids. CDR3 in DNA: TGTGCCAGCAGCTTAACGGGAGGAGGGGGCGATGGCTACACCTTC. It specifies CASSLTGGGGDGYTF.

This chain joins TRBV7-2 and TRBJ2-7; D possibly corresponds to TRBD1 (6 bases). Germline lookup yields CDR1 SGHTA and CDR2 FQGNSA. The CDR3 consists of 14 residues. Between the trimmed V and J ends, which lost 2 bases and 2 bases, there was a span of 10 bases. In DNA, the CDR3 is TGTGCCAGCAGCTTAAGCAGGGGTCCCTACGAGCAGTACTTC. Translation gives CASSLSRGPYEQYF.

The rearrangement joins TRBV27 to TRBJ1-5, with D possibly being TRBD1 (6 bases). With 2 bases removed from V and 7 bases from J, the gap between germline ends came to 15 bases. Germline loops: CDR1 MNHEY, CDR2 SMNVEV (reference sequence). This CDR3 region has 15 residues. DNA of the CDR3: TGTGCCAGCAGTTTAGGGCCAGGGGTGCGGCAGCCCCAGCATTTT. This gives the protein CASSLGPGVRQPQHF.

The CDR3, as DNA: TGTGCCAGCAGCTTCGGTCACGAGCAGTACTTC. Translation: CASSFGHEQYF. The chain employs TRBV7-9 and TRBJ2-7; D is uncertain. CDR3 size: 11 residues. The germline gives CDR1 SEHNR, CDR2 FQNEAQ (reference sequence). The V end was cut by 3 bases, the J end by 5 bases, with 5 bases between.

The chain carries TRBV4-2 and TRBJ2-1; D gene unclear. The CDR3 sequence is 14 residues long. V was cut by 0 bases and J by 10 bases, with 13 bases left in between. Looked up from germline, CDR1 is LGHNA and CDR2 is YNFKEQ. CDR3 coding DNA: TGTGCCAGCAGCCAAGATCCGGGCCCCCGGGAGCAGTTCTTC. Its translation is CASSQDPGPREQFF.